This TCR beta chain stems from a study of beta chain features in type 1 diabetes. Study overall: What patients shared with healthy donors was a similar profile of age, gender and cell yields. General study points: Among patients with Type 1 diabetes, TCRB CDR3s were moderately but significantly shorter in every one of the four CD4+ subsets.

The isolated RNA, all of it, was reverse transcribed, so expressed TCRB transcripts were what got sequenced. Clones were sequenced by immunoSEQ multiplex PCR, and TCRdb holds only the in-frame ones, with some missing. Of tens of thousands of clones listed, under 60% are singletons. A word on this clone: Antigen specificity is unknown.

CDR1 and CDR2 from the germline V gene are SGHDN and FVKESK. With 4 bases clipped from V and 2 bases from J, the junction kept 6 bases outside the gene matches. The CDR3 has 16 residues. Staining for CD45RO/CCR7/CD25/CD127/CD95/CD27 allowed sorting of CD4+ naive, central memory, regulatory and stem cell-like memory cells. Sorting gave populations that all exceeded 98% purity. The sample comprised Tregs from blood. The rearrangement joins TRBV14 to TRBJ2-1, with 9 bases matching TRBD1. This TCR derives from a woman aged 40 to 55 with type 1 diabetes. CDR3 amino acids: CASSPDRTGAYNEQFF. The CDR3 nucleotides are TGTGCCAGCAGCCCGGATCGGACAGGGGCCTACAATGAGCAGTTCTTC.